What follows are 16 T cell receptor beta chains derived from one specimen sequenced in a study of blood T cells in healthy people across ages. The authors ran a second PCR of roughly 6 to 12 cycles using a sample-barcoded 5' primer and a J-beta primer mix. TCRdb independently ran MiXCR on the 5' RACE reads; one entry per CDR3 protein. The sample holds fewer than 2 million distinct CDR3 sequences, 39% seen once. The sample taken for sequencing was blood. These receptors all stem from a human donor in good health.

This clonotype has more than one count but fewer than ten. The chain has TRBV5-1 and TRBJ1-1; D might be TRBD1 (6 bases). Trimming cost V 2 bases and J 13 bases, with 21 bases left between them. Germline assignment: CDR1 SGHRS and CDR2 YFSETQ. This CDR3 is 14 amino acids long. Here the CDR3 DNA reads TGCGCCAGCAGCTTCATGCCTGAACAGGGAATCCTTTTCTTT. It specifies CASSFMPEQGILFF.

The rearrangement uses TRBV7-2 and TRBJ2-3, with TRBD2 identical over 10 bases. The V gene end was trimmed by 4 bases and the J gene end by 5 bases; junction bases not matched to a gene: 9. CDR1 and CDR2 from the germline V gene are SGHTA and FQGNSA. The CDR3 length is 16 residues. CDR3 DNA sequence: TGTGCCAGCAGCTCTGAGCGGGGGGGGTGGAGAGATACGCAGTATTTT. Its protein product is CASSSERGGWRDTQYF. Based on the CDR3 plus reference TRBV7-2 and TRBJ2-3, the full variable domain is GAGVSQSPSNKVTEKGKDVELRCDPISGHTALYWYRQSLGQGLEFLIYFQGNSAPDKSGLPSDRFSAERTGGSVSTLTIQRTQQEDSAVYLCASSSERGGWRDTQYFGPGTRLTVL.

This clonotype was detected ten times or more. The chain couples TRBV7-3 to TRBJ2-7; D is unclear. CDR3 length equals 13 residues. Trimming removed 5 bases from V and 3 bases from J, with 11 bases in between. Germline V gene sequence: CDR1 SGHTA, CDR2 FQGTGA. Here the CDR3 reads CASSVGNHYEQYF. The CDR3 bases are TGTGCCAGCAGCGTAGGGAATCACTACGAGCAGTACTTC.

The CDR3 DNA follows: TGTGCCAGCAGCCAGGAACTCCAGGGATATGGCTACACCTTC. This sequence encodes CASSQELQGYGYTF. The rearrangement joins TRBV14 to TRBJ1-2, with D possibly being TRBD1 (5 bases). Trimming took off 3 bases at V and 5 bases at J, with 13 bases between the two ends. This CDR3 spans 14 amino acids. From germline, CDR1 is SGHDN and CDR2 FVKESK.

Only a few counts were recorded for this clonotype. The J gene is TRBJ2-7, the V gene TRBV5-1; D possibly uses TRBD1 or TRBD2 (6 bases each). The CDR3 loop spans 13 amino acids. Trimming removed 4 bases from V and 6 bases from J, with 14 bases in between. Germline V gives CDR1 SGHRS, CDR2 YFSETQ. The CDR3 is CASSQGTWTEQYF. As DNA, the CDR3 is TGCGCCAGCAGCCAGGGGACTTGGACCGAGCAGTACTTC.

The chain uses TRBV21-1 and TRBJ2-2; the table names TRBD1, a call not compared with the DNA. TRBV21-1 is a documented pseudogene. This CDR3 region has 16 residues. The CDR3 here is CASSNRQGENTGELFF. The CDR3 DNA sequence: TGTGCCAGCAGCAATAGACAAGGGGAGAACACCGGGGAGCTGTTTTTT.

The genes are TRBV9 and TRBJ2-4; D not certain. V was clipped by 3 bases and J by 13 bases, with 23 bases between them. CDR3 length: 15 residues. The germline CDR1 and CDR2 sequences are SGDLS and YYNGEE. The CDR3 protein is CASSEAGVPASVQYF. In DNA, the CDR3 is TGTGCCAGCAGCGAGGCAGGAGTACCGGCATCAGTGCAGTACTTC.

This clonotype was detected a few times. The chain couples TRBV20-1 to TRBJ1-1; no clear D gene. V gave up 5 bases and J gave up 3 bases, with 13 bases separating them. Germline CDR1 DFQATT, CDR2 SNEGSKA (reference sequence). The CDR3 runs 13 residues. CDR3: CSAAKRSDTEAFF. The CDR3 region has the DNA TGCAGTGCTGCCAAACGATCGGACACTGAAGCTTTCTTT.

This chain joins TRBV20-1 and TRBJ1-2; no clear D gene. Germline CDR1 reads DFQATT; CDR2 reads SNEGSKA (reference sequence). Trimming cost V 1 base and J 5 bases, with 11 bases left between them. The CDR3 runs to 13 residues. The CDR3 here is CSARGLPGYGYTF. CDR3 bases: TGCAGTGCTAGAGGACTCCCTGGGTATGGCTACACCTTC.

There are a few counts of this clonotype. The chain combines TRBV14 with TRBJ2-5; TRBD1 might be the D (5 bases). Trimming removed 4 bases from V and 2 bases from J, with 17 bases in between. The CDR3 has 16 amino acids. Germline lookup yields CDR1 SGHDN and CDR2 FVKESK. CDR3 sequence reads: CASSPTVLYLQETQYF. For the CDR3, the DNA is TGTGCCAGCAGCCCGACAGTACTATACCTTCAAGAGACCCAGTACTTC. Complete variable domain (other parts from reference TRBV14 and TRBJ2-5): EAGVTQFPSHSVIEKGQTVTLRCDPISGHDNLYWYRRVMGKEIKFLLHFVKESKQDESGMPNNRFLAERTGGTYSTLKVQPAELEDSGVYFCASSPTVLYLQETQYFGPGTRLLVL.

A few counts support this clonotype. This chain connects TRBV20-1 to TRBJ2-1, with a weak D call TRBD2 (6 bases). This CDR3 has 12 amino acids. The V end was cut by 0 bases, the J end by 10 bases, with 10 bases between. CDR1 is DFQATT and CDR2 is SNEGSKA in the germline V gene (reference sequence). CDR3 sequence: CSARDRGVEQFF. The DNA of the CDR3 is TGCAGTGCTAGAGATCGCGGGGTAGAGCAGTTCTTC.

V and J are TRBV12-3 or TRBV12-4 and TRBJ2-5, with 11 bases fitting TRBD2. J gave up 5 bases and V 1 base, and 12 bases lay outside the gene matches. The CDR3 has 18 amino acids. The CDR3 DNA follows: TGTGCCAGCAGTTTAGTAGGGCGGCGACTAGCGGGGTTTGAGACCCAGTACTTC. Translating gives CASSLVGRRLAGFETQYF.

The CDR3 nucleotides read TGTGCCAGCAGCTCCTCAACGTTAGGGACAGCCTCGCAAGAGACCCAGTACTTC. This codes for CASSSSTLGTASQETQYF. This chain links TRBV7-8 with TRBJ2-5, with 7 bases aligning to TRBD1. The germline V gene encodes CDR1 SGHVS and CDR2 FQNEAQ. Germline trimming cut 4 bases from V and 2 bases from J; bases unmatched to any gene: 16. CDR3 length: 18 amino acids.

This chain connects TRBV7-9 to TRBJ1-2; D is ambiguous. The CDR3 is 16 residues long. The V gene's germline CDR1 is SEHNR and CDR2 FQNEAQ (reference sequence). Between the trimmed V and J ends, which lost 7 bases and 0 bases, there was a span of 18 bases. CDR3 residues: CASTSGARETNYGYTF. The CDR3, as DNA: TGTGCCAGCACCTCAGGAGCCAGAGAAACTAACTATGGCTACACCTTC.

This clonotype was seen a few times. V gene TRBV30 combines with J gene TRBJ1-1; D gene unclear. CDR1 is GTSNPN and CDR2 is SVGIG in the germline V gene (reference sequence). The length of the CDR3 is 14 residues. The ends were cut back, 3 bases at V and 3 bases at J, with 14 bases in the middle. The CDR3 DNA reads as TGTGCCTGGAGATACCCTCCAGGTTACACTGAAGCTTTCTTT. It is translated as CAWRYPPGYTEAFF.

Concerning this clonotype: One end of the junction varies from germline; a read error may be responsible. The CDR3 sequence: CGVTSGALSEQYF. The CDR3 coding sequence is TGCGGCGTTACTAGCGGGGCCCTTTCTGAGCAGTACTTC. The gene calls are TRBV29-1 and TRBJ2-7; 10 nucleotides line up with TRBD2. The CDR3 is 13 residues long. CDR1 is SQVTM, CDR2 ANQGSEA, per germline.